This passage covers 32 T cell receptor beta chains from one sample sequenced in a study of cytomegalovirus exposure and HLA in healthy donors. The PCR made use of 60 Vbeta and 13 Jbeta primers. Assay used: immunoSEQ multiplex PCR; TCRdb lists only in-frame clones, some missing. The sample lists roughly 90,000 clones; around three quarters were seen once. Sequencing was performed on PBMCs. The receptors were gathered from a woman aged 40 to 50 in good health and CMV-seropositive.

The chain's CDR3 is CASSFEVGENEQFF. In nucleotides, the CDR3 is TGTGCCAGCAGTTTTGAGGTGGGAGAGAATGAGCAGTTCTTC. The chain couples TRBV28 to TRBJ2-1; TRBD2 might be the D (5 bases). The germline V gene has CDR1 MDHEN and CDR2 SYDVKM. The CDR3 is 14 amino acids. Trimming cost V 3 bases and J 7 bases, with 13 bases left between them. The full variable domain, with the rest looked up from reference TRBV28 and TRBJ2-1, is DVKVTQSSRYLVKRTGEKVFLECVQDMDHENMFWYRQDPGLGLRLIYFSYDVKMKEKGDIPEGYSVSREKKERFSLILESASTNQTSMYLCASSFEVGENEQFFGPGTRLTVL.

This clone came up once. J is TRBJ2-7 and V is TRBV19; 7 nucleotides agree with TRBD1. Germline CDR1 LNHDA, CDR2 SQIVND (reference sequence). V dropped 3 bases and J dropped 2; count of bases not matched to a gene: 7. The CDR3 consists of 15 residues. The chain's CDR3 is CASSISGGPAYEQYF. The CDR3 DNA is TGTGCCAGTAGTATTTCAGGGGGTCCGGCCTACGAGCAGTACTTC.

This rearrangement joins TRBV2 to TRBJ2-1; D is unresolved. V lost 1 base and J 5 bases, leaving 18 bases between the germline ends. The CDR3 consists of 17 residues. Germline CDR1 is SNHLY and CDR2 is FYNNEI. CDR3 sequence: CASSEGRLWASDNEQFF. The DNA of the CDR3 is TGTGCCAGCAGTGAAGGACGCCTCTGGGCTTCAGACAATGAGCAGTTCTTC. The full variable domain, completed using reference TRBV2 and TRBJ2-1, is EPEVTQTPSHQVTQMGQEVILRCVPISNHLYFYWYRQILGQKVEFLVSFYNNEISEKSEIFDDQFSVERPDGSNFTLKIRSTKLEDSAMYFCASSEGRLWASDNEQFFGPGTRLTVL.

This chain's CDR3 is CASSLASGSSYNEQFF. Here the CDR3 DNA reads TGCGCCAGCAGCTTGGCAAGCGGTTCCTCCTACAATGAGCAGTTCTTC. This chain connects TRBV5-1 to TRBJ2-1; D may be TRBD2 (5 bases). V was pared by 0 bases and J by 0 bases, with 10 bases between. CDR1 is SGHRS, CDR2 YFSETQ, per germline. This CDR3 has 16 amino acids.

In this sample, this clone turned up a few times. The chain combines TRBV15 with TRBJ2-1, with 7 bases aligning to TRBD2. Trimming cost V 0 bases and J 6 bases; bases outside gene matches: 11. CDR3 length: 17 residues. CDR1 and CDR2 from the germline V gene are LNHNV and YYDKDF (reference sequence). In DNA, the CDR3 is TGTGCCACCAGCAGAGATTTAGGGGCGGGAGAGGGCAATGAGCAGTTCTTC. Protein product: CATSRDLGAGEGNEQFF.

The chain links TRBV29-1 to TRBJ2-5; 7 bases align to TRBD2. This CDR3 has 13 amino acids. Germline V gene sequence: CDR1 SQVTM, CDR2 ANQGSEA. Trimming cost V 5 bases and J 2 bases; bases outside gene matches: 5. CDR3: CSVLWEGQETQYF. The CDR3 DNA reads TGCAGCGTTTTGTGGGAGGGTCAAGAGACCCAGTACTTC. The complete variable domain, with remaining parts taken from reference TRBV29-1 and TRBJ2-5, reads SAVISQKPSRDICQRGTSLTIQCQVDSQVTMMFWYRQQPGQSLTLIATANQGSEATYESGFVIDKFPISRPNLTFSTLTVSNMSPEDSSIYLCSVLWEGQETQYFGPGTRLLVL.

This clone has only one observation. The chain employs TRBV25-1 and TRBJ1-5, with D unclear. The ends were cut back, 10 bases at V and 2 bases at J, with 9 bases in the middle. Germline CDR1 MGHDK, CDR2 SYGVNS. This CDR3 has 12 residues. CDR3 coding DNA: TGTGCCACTTCTAGTGGCAATCAGCCCCAGCATTTT. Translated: CATSSGNQPQHF.

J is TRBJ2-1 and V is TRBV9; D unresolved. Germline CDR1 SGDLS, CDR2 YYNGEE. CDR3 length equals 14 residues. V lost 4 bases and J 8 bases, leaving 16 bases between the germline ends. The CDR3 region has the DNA TGTGCCAGCAGCCGGCTAGTAGGAATCGATGAGCAGTTCTTC. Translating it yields CASSRLVGIDEQFF.

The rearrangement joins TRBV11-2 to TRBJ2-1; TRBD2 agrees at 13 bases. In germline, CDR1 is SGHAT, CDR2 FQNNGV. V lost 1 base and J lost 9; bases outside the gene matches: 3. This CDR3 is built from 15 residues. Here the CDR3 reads CASSLAGLAGSEQFF. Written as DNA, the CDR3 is TGTGCCAGCAGCTTAGCGGGACTAGCGGGAAGTGAGCAGTTCTTC. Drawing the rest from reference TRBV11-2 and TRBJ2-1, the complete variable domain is EAGVAQSPRYKIIEKRQSVAFWCNPISGHATLYWYQQILGQGPKLLIQFQNNGVVDDSQLPKDRFSAERLKGVDSTLKIQPAKLEDSAVYLCASSLAGLAGSEQFFGPGTRLTVL.

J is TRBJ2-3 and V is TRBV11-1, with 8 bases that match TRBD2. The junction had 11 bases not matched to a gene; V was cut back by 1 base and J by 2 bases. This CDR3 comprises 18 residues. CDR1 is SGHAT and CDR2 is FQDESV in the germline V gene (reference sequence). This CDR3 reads CASSLGGGAGDLTDTQYF. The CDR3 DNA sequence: TGTGCCAGCAGCTTAGGGGGCGGAGCGGGAGATCTCACAGATACGCAGTATTTT.

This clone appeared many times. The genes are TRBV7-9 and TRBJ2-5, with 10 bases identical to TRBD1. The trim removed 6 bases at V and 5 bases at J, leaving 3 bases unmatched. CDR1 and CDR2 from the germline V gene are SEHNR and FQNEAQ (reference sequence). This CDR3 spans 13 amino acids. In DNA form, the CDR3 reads TGTGCCAGCAGGACAGGGGGCGAGGAGACCCAGTACTTC. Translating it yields CASRTGGEETQYF.

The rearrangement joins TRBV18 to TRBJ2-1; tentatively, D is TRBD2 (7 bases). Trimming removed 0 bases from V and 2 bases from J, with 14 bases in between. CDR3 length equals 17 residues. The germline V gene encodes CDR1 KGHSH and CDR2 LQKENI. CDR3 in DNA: TGTGCCAGCTCACCACCGGAGGGGGGGAATGCCTACAATGAGCAGTTCTTC. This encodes CASSPPEGGNAYNEQFF.

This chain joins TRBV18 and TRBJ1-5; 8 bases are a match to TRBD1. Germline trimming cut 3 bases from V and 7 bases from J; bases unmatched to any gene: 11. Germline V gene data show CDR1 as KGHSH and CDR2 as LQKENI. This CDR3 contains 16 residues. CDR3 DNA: TGTGCCAGCTCACCGCTATCACAGGGGGAAGGGCAGCCCCAGCATTTT. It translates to CASSPLSQGEGQPQHF.

The CDR3 nucleotides are TGTGCCAGCAGCGAGATGGGGCTAGCGGAGGGCACAGATACGCAGTATTTT. Translated, it gives CASSEMGLAEGTDTQYF. V gene TRBV7-9 combines with J gene TRBJ2-3; TRBD2 agrees at 7 bases. Germline-derived CDR1 and CDR2 are SEHNR and FQNEAQ (reference sequence). The CDR3 consists of 17 residues. After removal of 5 bases from V and 1 base from J, the junction contained 12 bases not matched to a gene.

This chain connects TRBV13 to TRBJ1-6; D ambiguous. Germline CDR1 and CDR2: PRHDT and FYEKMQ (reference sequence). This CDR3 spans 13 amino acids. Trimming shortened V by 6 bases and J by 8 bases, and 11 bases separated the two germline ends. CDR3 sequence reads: CASRPSADSPLHF. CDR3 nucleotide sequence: TGTGCCAGCAGGCCGTCGGCGGATTCACCCCTCCACTTT.

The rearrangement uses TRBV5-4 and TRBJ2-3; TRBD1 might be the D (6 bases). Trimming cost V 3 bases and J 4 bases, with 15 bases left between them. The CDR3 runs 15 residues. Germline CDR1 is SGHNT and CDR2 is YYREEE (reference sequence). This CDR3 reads CASSSNRVLSDTQYF. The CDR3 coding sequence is TGTGCCAGCAGCTCGAACAGGGTTCTTTCAGATACGCAGTATTTT. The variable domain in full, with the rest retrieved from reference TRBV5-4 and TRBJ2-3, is ETGVTQSPTHLIKTRGQQVTLRCSSQSGHNTVSWYQQALGQGPQFIFQYYREEENGRGNFPPRFSGLQFPNYSSELNVNALELDDSALYLCASSSNRVLSDTQYFGPGTRLTVL.

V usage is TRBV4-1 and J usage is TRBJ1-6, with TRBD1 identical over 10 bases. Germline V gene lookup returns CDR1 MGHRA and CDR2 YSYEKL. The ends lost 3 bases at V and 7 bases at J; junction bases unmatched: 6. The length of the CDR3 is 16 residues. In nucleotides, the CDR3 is TGCGCCAGCAGCCAGGGGGACAGGGGACCCAATTCACCCCTCCACTTT. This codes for CASSQGDRGPNSPLHF.

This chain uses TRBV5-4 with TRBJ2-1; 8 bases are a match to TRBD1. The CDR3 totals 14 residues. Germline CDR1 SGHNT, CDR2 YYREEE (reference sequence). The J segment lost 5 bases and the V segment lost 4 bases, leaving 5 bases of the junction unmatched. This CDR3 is CASSHPDRDNEQFF. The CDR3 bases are TGTGCCAGCAGCCATCCGGACAGGGACAATGAGCAGTTCTTC.

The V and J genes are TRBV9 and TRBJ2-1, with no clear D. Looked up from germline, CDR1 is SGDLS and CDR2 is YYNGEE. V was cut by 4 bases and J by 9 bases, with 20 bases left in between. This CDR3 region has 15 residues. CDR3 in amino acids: CASSPPNYAISEQFF. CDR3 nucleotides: TGTGCCAGCAGCCCCCCTAACTATGCGATCAGTGAGCAGTTCTTC.

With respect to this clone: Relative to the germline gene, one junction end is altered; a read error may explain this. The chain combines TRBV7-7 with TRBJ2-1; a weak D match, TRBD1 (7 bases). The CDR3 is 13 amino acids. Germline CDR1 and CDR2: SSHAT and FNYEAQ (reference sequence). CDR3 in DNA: TGTGCTAGCAGCCTCCAGGGGGGTAATGAGCAGTTCTTC. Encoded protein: CASSLQGGNEQFF. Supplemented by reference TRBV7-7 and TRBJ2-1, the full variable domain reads GAGVSQSPRYKVTKRGQDVTLRCDPISSHATLYWYQQALGQGPEFLTYFNYEAQPDKSGLPSDRFSAERPEGSISTLTIQRTEQRDSAMYRCASSLQGGNEQFFGPGTRLTVL.

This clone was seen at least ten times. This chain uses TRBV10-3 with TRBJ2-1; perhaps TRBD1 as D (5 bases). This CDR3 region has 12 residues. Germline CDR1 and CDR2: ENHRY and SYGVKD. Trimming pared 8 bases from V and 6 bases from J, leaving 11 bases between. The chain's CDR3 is CAISKDSNEQFF. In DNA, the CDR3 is TGTGCCATCTCCAAAGACAGCAATGAGCAGTTCTTC.

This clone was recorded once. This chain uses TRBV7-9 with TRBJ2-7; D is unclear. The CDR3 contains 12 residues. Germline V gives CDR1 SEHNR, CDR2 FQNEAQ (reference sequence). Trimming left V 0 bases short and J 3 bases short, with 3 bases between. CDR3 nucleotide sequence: TGTGCCAGCAGCTTAGCCTTCTACGAGCAGTACTTC. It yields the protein CASSLAFYEQYF.

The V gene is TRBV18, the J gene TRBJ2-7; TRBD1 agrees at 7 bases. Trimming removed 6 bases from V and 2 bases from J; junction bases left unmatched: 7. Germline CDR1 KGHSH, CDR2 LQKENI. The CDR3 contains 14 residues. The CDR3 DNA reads TGTGCCAGCTCCCCCGGACAGGTCACCTACGAGCAGTACTTC. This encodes CASSPGQVTYEQYF.

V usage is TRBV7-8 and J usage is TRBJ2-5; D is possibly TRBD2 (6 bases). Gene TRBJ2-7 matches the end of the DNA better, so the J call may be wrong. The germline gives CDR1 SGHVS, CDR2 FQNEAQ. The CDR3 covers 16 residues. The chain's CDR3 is CASSFLSTGAAYEQYF. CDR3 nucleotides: TGTGCCAGCAGCTTTTTGAGTACGGGAGCAGCCTACGAGCAGTACTTC.

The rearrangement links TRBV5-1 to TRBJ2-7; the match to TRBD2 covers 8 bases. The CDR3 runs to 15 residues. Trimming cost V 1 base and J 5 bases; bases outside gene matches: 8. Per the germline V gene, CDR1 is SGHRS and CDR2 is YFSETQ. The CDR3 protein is CASSLLSGGPHEQYF. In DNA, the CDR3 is TGCGCCAGCAGCTTGTTGTCGGGAGGGCCTCACGAGCAGTACTTC.

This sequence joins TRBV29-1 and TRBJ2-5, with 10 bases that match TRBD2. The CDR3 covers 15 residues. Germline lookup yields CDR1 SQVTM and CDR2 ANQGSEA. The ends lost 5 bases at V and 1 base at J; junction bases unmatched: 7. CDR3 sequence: CSVRNGLAAQETQYF. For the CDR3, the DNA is TGCAGCGTTCGAAACGGACTAGCGGCCCAAGAGACCCAGTACTTC. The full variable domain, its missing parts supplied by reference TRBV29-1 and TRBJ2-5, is SAVISQKPSRDICQRGTSLTIQCQVDSQVTMMFWYRQQPGQSLTLIATANQGSEATYESGFVIDKFPISRPNLTFSTLTVSNMSPEDSSIYLCSVRNGLAAQETQYFGPGTRLLVL.

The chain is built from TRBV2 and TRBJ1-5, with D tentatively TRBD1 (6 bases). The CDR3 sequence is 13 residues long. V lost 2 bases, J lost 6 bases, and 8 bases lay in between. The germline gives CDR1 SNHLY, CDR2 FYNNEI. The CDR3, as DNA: TGTGCCAGCAGTGAAAGGGGGGGTCAGCCCCAGCATTTT. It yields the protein CASSERGGQPQHF.

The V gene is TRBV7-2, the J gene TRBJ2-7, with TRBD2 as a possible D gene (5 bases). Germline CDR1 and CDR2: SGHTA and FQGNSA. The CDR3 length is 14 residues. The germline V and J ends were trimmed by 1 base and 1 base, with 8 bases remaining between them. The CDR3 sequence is CASSLGLISYEQYF. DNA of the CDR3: TGTGCCAGCAGCTTAGGACTAATATCCTACGAGCAGTACTTC.

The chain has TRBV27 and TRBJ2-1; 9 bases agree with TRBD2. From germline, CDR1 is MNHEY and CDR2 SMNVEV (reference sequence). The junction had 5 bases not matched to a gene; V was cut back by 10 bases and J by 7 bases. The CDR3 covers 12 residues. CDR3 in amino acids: CATTTSGNEQFF. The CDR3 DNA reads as TGTGCCACCACGACTAGCGGTAATGAGCAGTTCTTC.

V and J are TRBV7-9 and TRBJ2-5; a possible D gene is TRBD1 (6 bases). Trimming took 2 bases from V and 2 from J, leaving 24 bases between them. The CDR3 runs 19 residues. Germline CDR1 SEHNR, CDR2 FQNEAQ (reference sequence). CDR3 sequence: CASSLWVWKGESGQETQYF. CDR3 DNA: TGTGCCAGCAGCTTATGGGTCTGGAAGGGGGAGTCGGGACAAGAGACCCAGTACTTC.

CDR3 coding DNA: TGCGCCAGCAGCTCTACGAGCAATCAGCCCCAGCATTTT. Its protein product is CASSSTSNQPQHF. The rearrangement joins TRBV5-1 to TRBJ1-5; D is unresolved. The CDR3 length is 13 residues. Germline CDR1 SGHRS, CDR2 YFSETQ. V shed 3 bases and J shed 1 base, with 5 bases lying between them.

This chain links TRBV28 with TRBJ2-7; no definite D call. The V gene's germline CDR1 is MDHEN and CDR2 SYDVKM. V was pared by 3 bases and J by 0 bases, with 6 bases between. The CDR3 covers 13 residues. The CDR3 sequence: CASSFLSSYEQYF. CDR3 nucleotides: TGTGCCAGCAGTTTCTTGAGCTCCTACGAGCAGTACTTC.